This entry features one TCR beta chain sequence. This CDR3 is built from 17 residues. Germline values: CDR1 MGHRA, CDR2 YSYEKL. V gave up 0 bases and J gave up 0 bases, with 9 bases separating them. Alpha and beta chains were covered, as first-strand cDNA relied on TRAV- and TRBV-specific primers. A roughly 20-cycle PCR with a constant-region primer and V-primer adapter amplified TCRs. MiXCR, applied by TCRdb to the reads, yields one record per CDR3 protein. Of about 12,000 distinct CDR3 sequences in the sample, approximately 80% were seen once. The data stem from a study of low-dose radiotherapy and immunotherapy resistance in tumors. Study details: Every two weeks, cyclophosphamide 200 mg/m2 was infused one day before radiation plus immunotherapy.

The V gene is TRBV4-1, the J gene TRBJ2-6; a possible D gene is TRBD2 (6 bases). The origin of this receptor is a human donor with advanced metastatic prostate, ovarian, gallbladder or colorectal cancer (not recorded which). This table probably holds off-target reads from a library built for another chain. The CDR3 is CASSQDVGGSGANVLTF. The CDR3 coding sequence is TGCGCCAGCAGCCAAGATGTGGGGGGCTCTGGGGCCAACGTCCTGACTTTC.